These 13 T cell receptor beta chains were sequenced from one sample in a study of Graves' ophthalmopathy and Graves' hyperthyroidism. CDR3 regions of TCR beta were amplified from RNA transcripts. Investigators did first-round RT-PCR with HTBI primers, then second-round multiplex PCR. TCRdb re-called the multiplex PCR reads with MiXCR, one entry per CDR3 protein. The sample carries 150,000 or so distinct CDR3 sequences, less than 45% recorded once. The sequenced sample was peripheral blood. The receptors originated from a woman aged 40 to 50 with Graves' ophthalmopathy.

The chain employs TRBV29-1 and TRBJ1-1; TRBD1 matches at 7 bases. The CDR3 extends over 13 amino acids. Germline lookup yields CDR1 SQVTM and CDR2 ANQGSEA. With 7 bases clipped from V and 4 bases from J, the junction kept 9 bases outside the gene matches. CDR3: CSAVGPGGTEAFF. CDR3 nucleotides: TGCAGCGCCGTAGGTCCAGGGGGCACTGAAGCTTTCTTT.

The chain carries TRBV19 and TRBJ2-5, with D possibly TRBD2 on 5 matching bases. The germline gives CDR1 LNHDA, CDR2 SQIVND (reference sequence). CDR3 length equals 16 residues. Trimming removed 5 bases from V and 3 bases from J, with 19 bases in between. The CDR3 nucleotides read TGTGCCAGTAGTGTGGGAGTGGCAGACATGGAAGAGACCCAGTACTTC. It codes for CASSVGVADMEETQYF.

V gene TRBV6-5 combines with J gene TRBJ1-1; no firm D call. Trimming stripped 2 bases from V and 1 base from J, with 11 bases between. From germline, CDR1 is MNHEY and CDR2 SVGAGI. This CDR3 comprises 15 residues. CDR3 residues: CASSYTSTANTEAFF. CDR3 coding DNA: TGTGCCAGCAGTTACACTAGCACAGCGAACACTGAAGCTTTCTTT.

The chain recombines TRBV28 with TRBJ2-5; perhaps TRBD1 as D (6 bases). Germline CDR1 MDHEN, CDR2 SYDVKM. Trimming pared 5 bases from V and 5 bases from J, leaving 15 bases between. This CDR3 has 14 residues. The CDR3 DNA follows: TGTGCCAGCAGTCCGAACGACAGGTTTGAGACCCAGTACTTC. Translated, it gives CASSPNDRFETQYF.

The table lists this clonotype with many counts. V gene TRBV30 combines with J gene TRBJ1-2; 8 bases are a match to TRBD1. V trimming: 5 bases; J trimming: 4 bases; junction bases outside the gene matches: 6. Germline CDR1 reads GTSNPN; CDR2 reads SVGIG (reference sequence). The CDR3 has 13 residues. DNA for the CDR3: TGTGCCTGGGATTCACAGGGGGGCTATGGCTACACCTTC. This codes for CAWDSQGGYGYTF.

The V gene is TRBV6-2 or TRBV6-3, the J gene TRBJ2-4; TRBD2 is a possible D gene (5 bases). Trimming stripped 2 bases from V and 1 base from J, with 12 bases between. Germline V gene lookup returns CDR1 MNHEY and CDR2 SVGEGT. The CDR3 has 16 amino acids. CDR3 residues: CASSYQRGFAKNIQYF. CDR3 in DNA: TGTGCCAGCAGTTACCAACGAGGGTTCGCCAAAAACATTCAGTACTTC.

The chain is built from TRBV20-1 and TRBJ2-5; 7 positions match TRBD2. Unmatched junction bases numbered 9, after V lost 1 base and J lost 1 base. The germline V gene has CDR1 DFQATT and CDR2 SNEGSKA (reference sequence). The CDR3 has 16 residues. CDR3 in amino acids: CSARVGGRVIQETQYF. DNA of the CDR3: TGCAGTGCTAGAGTCGGAGGGAGGGTAATCCAAGAGACCCAGTACTTC.

This clonotype was detected only once. The chain recombines TRBV7-2 with TRBJ2-7, with D possibly being TRBD2 (6 bases). Trimming left V 3 bases short and J 0 bases short, with 12 bases between. The germline gives CDR1 SGHTA, CDR2 FQGNSA. The CDR3 runs 15 residues. CDR3 DNA: TGTGCCAGCAGCTTCCTGGAGGGCCCCTCCTACGAGCAGTACTTC. It encodes CASSFLEGPSYEQYF.

This clonotype appeared once. The chain uses TRBV19 and TRBJ1-1, with D uncertain. CDR1 LNHDA and CDR2 SQIVND come from the germline V gene (reference sequence). CDR3 length: 14 residues. The V and J ends lost 3 bases and 6 bases respectively, with 14 bases between them. The CDR3 nucleotides are TGTGCCAGTAGTATCGTTTTAGGAAATGCTGAAGCTTTCTTT. As protein: CASSIVLGNAEAFF.

This clonotype was counted many times. The chain has TRBV7-9 and TRBJ2-4, with D maybe TRBD1 (5 bases). Trimming took off 5 bases at V and 2 bases at J, with 10 bases between the two ends. The germline V gene encodes CDR1 SEHNR and CDR2 FQNEAQ (reference sequence). The CDR3 contains 14 residues. The CDR3 reads CASSVQGSKNIQYF. The CDR3 DNA sequence: TGTGCCAGCAGCGTTCAGGGTTCCAAAAACATTCAGTACTTC.

The V gene is TRBV6-2 or TRBV6-3, the J gene TRBJ1-1, with a weak D call TRBD1 (6 bases). V was cut by 0 bases and J by 2 bases, with 13 bases left in between. This CDR3 region has 16 residues. Germline-derived CDR1 and CDR2 are MNHEY and SVGEGT. Here the CDR3 reads CASSYSTTGRNTEAFF. CDR3 coding DNA: TGTGCCAGCAGTTACTCGACTACAGGGCGAAACACTGAAGCTTTCTTT.

This clonotype was picked up many times. The V call is TRBV7-2, the J call TRBJ2-7; TRBD1 matches at 10 bases. J gave up 2 bases and V 5 bases, and 6 bases lay outside the gene matches. From germline, CDR1 is SGHTA and CDR2 FQGNSA. The CDR3 runs 15 residues. The CDR3: CASSTGTGAPYEQYF. DNA for the CDR3: TGTGCCAGCAGCACCGGGACAGGGGCGCCCTACGAGCAGTACTTC.

This clonotype was observed a few times. The conserved closing phenylalanine or tryptophan is absent in this CDR3, likely reflecting a read error. The DNA is left out, because the CDR3 cannot be placed on it with certainty; the CDR3 is given as TCRdb lists it. V is TRBV12-3 or TRBV12-4 and J is TRBJ2-7. The CDR3 has 12 residues if both end residues are counted. The CDR3 loop reads CARARCFLPPHI.